A single sample gave rise to the 27 T cell receptor beta chains below, sequenced in a study of post-analysis software for immune sequencing data. No antigen has been identified for these receptors. Study results and limitations: TRBV segments more frequent in patients than in controls numbered five and included TRBV5-6, TRBV5-1 and TRBV20-1.

Tagging with unique molecular identifiers was a feature of the TCR beta cDNA libraries. MiXCR, run by TCRdb on the PCR reads, gives a single entry per CDR3 protein. Among 170,000 or so distinct CDR3 sequences listed, 30% were seen once. The sequenced sample consisted of blood. The receptor set was obtained from a girl aged 10 to 17 with multiple sclerosis.

The rearrangement links TRBV10-3 to TRBJ2-3; the D gene is possibly TRBD2 (6 bases). V was clipped by 4 bases and J by 3 bases, with 17 bases between them. CDR3 length equals 16 residues. Germline values: CDR1 ENHRY, CDR2 SYGVKD. CDR3 nucleotide sequence: TGTGCCATCAGTGGGTCCTGGGCGGGATTAACAGATACGCAGTATTTT. This gives the protein CAISGSWAGLTDTQYF.

The genes are TRBV5-1 and TRBJ2-5; 14 bases are shared with TRBD2. The last part of the DNA fits TRBJ2-7 better; the J call may be wrong. The germline gives CDR1 SGHRS, CDR2 YFSETQ. The CDR3 totals 17 residues. The CDR3 loop reads CASSSETSGGAFHEQYF. The DNA for the CDR3 is TGCGCCAGCAGCTCGGAGACTAGCGGGGGGGCCTTCCACGAGCAGTACTTC.

This rearrangement joins TRBV4-3 to TRBJ2-3, with unresolved D. This CDR3 spans 14 amino acids. V lost 1 base, J lost 6 bases, and 11 bases lay in between. Germline values: CDR1 LGHNA, CDR2 YSLEER. CDR3 protein: CASSQGPVRDTQYF. The CDR3 region has the DNA TGCGCCAGCAGCCAAGGCCCCGTAAGGGATACGCAGTATTTT.

This clonotype came up a few times. The chain joins TRBV5-1 to TRBJ2-3; no definite D call. V lost 1 base, J lost 1 base, and 19 bases lay in between. The CDR3 runs 18 residues. Germline V gene lookup returns CDR1 SGHRS and CDR2 YFSETQ. Written as DNA, the CDR3 is TGCGCCAGCAGCTTGCAAGTGGCAAGGGAACGAGGCACAGATACGCAGTATTTT. Translated, it gives CASSLQVARERGTDTQYF.

This clonotype was seen at least ten times. The V gene is TRBV15, the J gene TRBJ2-3; D is unclear. Germline V CDR1 and CDR2: LNHNV, YYDKDF (reference sequence). The V end lost 4 bases, the J end lost 0 bases, and 14 bases lay between the germline ends. CDR3 length: 16 residues. The CDR3 DNA reads TGTGCCACCAGCACTCGGATGGCCCCTAGCACAGATACGCAGTATTTT. Its translation is CATSTRMAPSTDTQYF. Full variable domain (remainder filled in from reference TRBV15 and TRBJ2-3): DAMVIQNPRYQVTQFGKPVTLSCSQTLNHNVMYWYQQKSSQAPKLLFHYYDKDFNNEADTPDNFQSRRPNTSFCFLDIRSPGLGDTAMYLCATSTRMAPSTDTQYFGPGTRLTVL.

In the case of this clonotype: A much more abundant neighbour one base away suggests this may be a read error. V and J are TRBV7-8 and TRBJ2-3; D gene unclear. V dropped 10 bases and J dropped 2 bases, with 13 bases sitting between them. Germline assignment: CDR1 SGHVS and CDR2 FQNEAQ. The CDR3 is 13 amino acids. CDR3: CAIVDKHTDTQYF. The CDR3 DNA reads as TGTGCCATCGTCGACAAGCACACAGATACGCAGTATTTT.

This clonotype was seen at least ten times. The chain has TRBV5-6 and TRBJ1-6, with TRBD1 matching over 7 bases. This CDR3 region has 17 residues. Germline V gene lookup returns CDR1 SGHDT and CDR2 YYEEEE. The trim removed 1 base at V and 0 bases at J, leaving 4 bases unmatched. CDR3 in DNA: TGTGCCAGCAGCTTGCCGACAGGGAGCTCCTATAATTCACCCCTCCACTTT. Protein sequence: CASSLPTGSSYNSPLHF. Based on the CDR3 plus reference TRBV5-6 and TRBJ1-6, the full variable domain is DAGVTQSPTHLIKTRGQQVTLRCSPKSGHDTVSWYQQALGQGPQFIFQYYEEEERQRGNFPDRFSGHQFPNYSSELNVNALLLGDSALYLCASSLPTGSSYNSPLHFGNGTRLTVT.

Turning to this clonotype: Just one base apart from a much larger clone, this may be a read error. V is TRBV29-1 and J is TRBJ1-2; no firm D call. Germline V lookup: CDR1 SQVTM, CDR2 ANQGSEA. The CDR3 has 12 amino acids. The CDR3 here is CSGEDSTYGYTF. CDR3 DNA: TGCAGCGGTGAAGATTCTACCTATGGCTACACCTTC.

The chain couples TRBV20-1 to TRBJ2-1, with TRBD2 matching 9 bases. This CDR3 has 14 residues. J gave up 4 bases and V 0 bases, and 1 base lay outside the gene matches. Germline V gene lookup returns CDR1 DFQATT and CDR2 SNEGSKA (reference sequence). The CDR3 DNA is TGCAGTGCTAGAGAGCGGGAGGGGTACAATGAGCAGTTCTTC. It is translated as CSAREREGYNEQFF.

The V call is TRBV12-3 or TRBV12-4, the J call TRBJ2-1; 7 bases fit TRBD1. The CDR3 is 11 amino acids. With 1 base clipped from V and 13 bases from J, the junction kept 1 base outside the gene matches. DNA for the CDR3: TGTGCCAGCAGTTTAGGGGACAGACAGTTCTTC. It translates to CASSLGDRQFF.

This chain uses TRBV4-1 with TRBJ2-2, with D possibly being TRBD2 (6 bases). The CDR3 covers 16 residues. Germline V gives CDR1 MGHRA, CDR2 YSYEKL. The V end lost 10 bases, the J end lost 3 bases, and 21 bases lay between the germline ends. CDR3 bases: TGCGCCACAGCAGTTGATAGGGACTCATACACCGGGGAGCTGTTTTTT. This sequence encodes CATAVDRDSYTGELFF.

There are many counts of this clonotype. The chain recombines TRBV7-2 with TRBJ2-7, with D maybe TRBD1 (6 bases). Deletions cut 3 bases from V and 6 bases from J, with 12 bases between. The germline gives CDR1 SGHTA, CDR2 FQGNSA. The CDR3 length is 13 residues. CDR3 sequence: CASSFLGHTEQYF. As DNA, the CDR3 is TGTGCCAGCAGCTTCCTGGGACATACCGAGCAGTACTTC.

The V gene is TRBV19, the J gene TRBJ1-2, with 10 bases lining up with TRBD1. Per germline, CDR1 LNHDA and CDR2 SQIVND (reference sequence). Trimming removed 5 bases from V and 7 bases from J; junction bases left unmatched: 4. This CDR3 comprises 13 residues. The CDR3 coding sequence is TGTGCCAGTAGTCCGAGACAGGGGGCTGGCTACACCTTC. This translates into CASSPRQGAGYTF.

J is TRBJ2-3 and V is TRBV4-2; D is perhaps TRBD2 (6 bases). The V gene lost 5 bases and the J gene lost 2 bases, with 8 bases spanning the gap. Germline CDR1 and CDR2: LGHNA and YNFKEQ. The CDR3 extends over 13 amino acids. CDR3 sequence reads: CASSEDYTDTQYF. DNA for the CDR3: TGTGCCAGCAGCGAGGACTACACAGATACGCAGTATTTT.

Ten or more counts support this clonotype. CDR3 DNA sequence: TGCAGTGCTAGAAGGCCTACCGCAGATACGCAGTATTTT. Translating it yields CSARRPTADTQYF. J is TRBJ2-3 and V is TRBV20-1; D is ambiguous. This CDR3 is 13 amino acids long. V lost 2 bases and J 4 bases, leaving 10 bases between the germline ends. Germline CDR1 DFQATT, CDR2 SNEGSKA (reference sequence).

This clonotype was recorded at least ten times. The chain couples TRBV9 to TRBJ2-1, with D perhaps TRBD2 (5 bases). This CDR3 contains 15 residues. Germline V gives CDR1 SGDLS, CDR2 YYNGEE. Trimming left V 0 bases short and J 0 bases short, with 7 bases between. The CDR3 DNA is TGTGCCAGCAGCGTAGAGGACTCCTCCTACAATGAGCAGTTCTTC. Translating gives CASSVEDSSYNEQFF. The full variable domain, its missing parts supplied by reference TRBV9 and TRBJ2-1, is DSGVTQTPKHLITATGQRVTLRCSPRSGDLSVYWYQQSLDQGLQFLIQYYNGEERAKGNILERFSAQQFPDLHSELNLSSLELGDSALYFCASSVEDSSYNEQFFGPGTRLTVL.

This clonotype was detected many times. The chain is built from TRBV5-6 and TRBJ2-7, with 13 positions matching TRBD2. The CDR3 is 14 residues long. J lost 5 bases, V lost 3 bases, and 2 bases had no gene match. CDR1 and CDR2 from the germline V gene are SGHDT and YYEEEE. The CDR3 spells CASSWTSGSNEQYF. The CDR3 region has the DNA TGTGCCAGCAGCTGGACTAGCGGGAGCAACGAGCAGTACTTC.

This clonotype appeared once. A read error is possible here, since a much larger clone lies one base away. J is TRBJ2-1 and V is TRBV20-1; D gene unclear. The CDR3 extends over 16 amino acids. CDR1 is DFQATT and CDR2 is SNEGSKA in the germline V gene (reference sequence). V lost 0 bases, J lost 8 bases, and 20 bases lay in between. CDR3 amino acids: CSARDRWKQLYDEQFF. The DNA of the CDR3 is TGCAGTGCTAGAGATCGGTGGAAGCAGTTGTACGATGAGCAGTTCTTC.

This clonotype was picked up one time. The genes are TRBV7-2 and TRBJ2-1, with D uncertain. The CDR3 covers 14 residues. Germline assignment: CDR1 SGHTA and CDR2 FQGNSA. Trimming removed 0 bases at V and 5 bases at J, with 8 bases between. CDR3 loop: CASSLALTNNEQFF. The CDR3 DNA sequence: TGTGCCAGCAGCTTAGCGCTTACCAACAATGAGCAGTTCTTC. Looking up the rest from reference TRBV7-2 and TRBJ2-1 gives the full variable domain: GAGVSQSPSNKVTEKGKDVELRCDPISGHTALYWYRQSLGQGLEFLIYFQGNSAPDKSGLPSDRFSAERTGGSVSTLTIQRTQQEDSAVYLCASSLALTNNEQFFGPGTRLTVL.

The chain joins TRBV4-1 to TRBJ2-3; 7 bases map to TRBD1. With V trimmed by 5 bases and J by 5 bases, 10 bases remained unmatched. The CDR3 spans 15 residues. The V gene's germline CDR1 is MGHRA and CDR2 YSYEKL. The CDR3 bases are TGCGCCAGCAGCTCACGAGAGGGGGCTCAAGATACGCAGTATTTT. Translation gives CASSSREGAQDTQYF.

There are many counts of this clonotype. J is TRBJ1-5 and V is TRBV20-1; 7 nucleotides align to TRBD1. V lost 0 bases and J lost 0; bases outside the gene matches: 5. CDR3 length: 16 residues. Germline CDR1 reads DFQATT; CDR2 reads SNEGSKA (reference sequence). This CDR3 is CSARDQGGYSNQPQHF. CDR3 coding DNA: TGCAGTGCTAGAGATCAGGGGGGCTATAGCAATCAGCCCCAGCATTTT.

The V and J genes are TRBV10-3 and TRBJ1-3; no reliable D call. The germline V gene has CDR1 ENHRY and CDR2 SYGVKD. This CDR3 has 13 residues. Deletions cut 4 bases from V and 4 bases from J, with 8 bases between. CDR3 DNA: TGTGCCATCAGTGCAGACCTGGGAAACACCATATATTTT. This gives the protein CAISADLGNTIYF.

As to this clonotype: A read error may be the cause here, since a much bigger clone is one base away. This chain connects TRBV4-1 to TRBJ2-7; D ambiguous. The CDR3 loop spans 15 amino acids. V gave up 0 bases and J gave up 3 bases, with 12 bases separating them. The germline V gene has CDR1 MGHRA and CDR2 YSYEKL. CDR3 sequence: CASSQEDGRGYEQYF. Here the CDR3 DNA reads TGCGCCAGCAGCCAAGAGGACGGACGAGGCTACGAGCAGTACTTC.

This clonotype was recorded once. The rearrangement uses TRBV12-3 or TRBV12-4 and TRBJ2-2; 10 nucleotides agree with TRBD2. With 6 bases clipped from V and 1 base from J, the junction kept 8 bases outside the gene matches. CDR3 size: 17 residues. CDR3 in amino acids: CASSTRAGGRNTGELFF. DNA for the CDR3: TGTGCCAGCAGCACCAGAGCGGGAGGGCGGAACACCGGGGAGCTGTTTTTT.

This clonotype was observed a handful of times. The chain uses TRBV12-3 or TRBV12-4 and TRBJ2-1; possible D gene TRBD2, 6 bases. The length of the CDR3 is 15 residues. The ends were cut back, 9 bases at V and 8 bases at J, with 23 bases in the middle. Here the CDR3 reads CARICGASNGDEQFF. In DNA form, the CDR3 reads TGTGCCAGAATCTGCGGGGCCAGCAACGGGGATGAGCAGTTCTTC.

This sequence joins TRBV27 and TRBJ2-1; D is perhaps TRBD2 (5 bases). The better agreement between TRBJ2-7 and the DNA end casts doubt on the J call. The CDR3 is 17 residues long. Germline assignment: CDR1 MNHEY and CDR2 SMNVEV (reference sequence). The CDR3 DNA reads TGTGCCAGCAGTTCCCCGACCCTAGCCGCCTCCTACAATGAGCAGTACTTC. Encoded protein: CASSSPTLAASYNEQYF.

On this clonotype: A clone one base away is much larger, so this may be a read error. The V gene is TRBV5-6, the J gene TRBJ2-7; D assignment may be TRBD1 or TRBD2 (5 bases each). The germline CDR1 and CDR2 sequences are SGHDT and YYEEEE. This CDR3 contains 13 residues. Trimming took 4 bases from V and 6 from J, leaving 14 bases between them. DNA of the CDR3: TGTGCCAGCAGCCTCCGACTGGGACGCGAGCAGTACTTC. Its protein product is CASSLRLGREQYF. The full variable domain, with the rest looked up from reference TRBV5-6 and TRBJ2-7, is DAGVTQSPTHLIKTRGQQVTLRCSPKSGHDTVSWYQQALGQGPQFIFQYYEEEERQRGNFPDRFSGHQFPNYSSELNVNALLLGDSALYLCASSLRLGREQYFGPGTRLTVT.